These T cell receptor beta chains were read from a single sample in a study of neurological immune-mediated disorders. MiXCR, applied by TCRdb to the 5' RACE reads, yields one record per CDR3 protein. Of 30,000 or so distinct CDR3 sequences listed, 4.6% are singletons. The sample was PBMCs. The receptors were gathered from a man between 18 and 35 years old in good health. Each CDR3 is given without its conserved first and last residue.

TRBJ2-3,10,TRBV20-1,SAPTGADTQY
TRBJ2-1,12,TRBV20-1,SAHGTSGNHEQF
TRBJ2-1,14,TRBV10-3,AISGGNFETYNEQF
TRBJ1-2,11,TRBV5-1,ASSWGAEDGYT
TRBJ1-5,13,TRBV5-1,ASSSGVDENQPQH
TRBJ2-2,14,TRBV14,ASSQEVGRNTGELF
TRBJ1-1,15,TRBV20-1,SARSGGAGIANTEAF
TRBJ1-2,11,TRBV20-1,SAYRQGARGYT
TRBJ1-1,16,TRBV20-1,SARDLEDGGDWNTEAF
TRBJ2-2,12,TRBV5-5,ASSFRGNSGELF
TRBJ1-6,15,TRBV20-1,SARDSGQGGLNSPLH